A single sample gave rise to the 28 T cell receptor beta chains below, sequenced in a study of blood T cell repertoires in COVID-19. Produced via immunoSEQ multiplex PCR; TCRdb's table is partial and in-frame only. The sample yields around 18,000 clones, approximately 80% seen once. Input material: peripheral blood. All receptors come from a man aged 70 or older with COVID-19, enrolled during active disease.

The chain carries TRBV7-9 and TRBJ2-3; D is undetermined. V lost 5 bases to trimming and J lost 5 bases, with 8 bases between them. CDR1 is SEHNR and CDR2 is FQNEAQ in the germline V gene (reference sequence). The CDR3 sequence is 12 residues long. This CDR3 is CASSQLGDTQYF. The CDR3 nucleotides are TGTGCCAGCAGCCAACTCGGAGATACGCAGTATTTT.

The chain combines TRBV14 with TRBJ1-6; D may be TRBD1 (6 bases). Per the germline V gene, CDR1 is SGHDN and CDR2 is FVKESK. The CDR3 loop spans 15 amino acids. V dropped 2 bases and J dropped 10 bases, with 15 bases sitting between them. CDR3 bases: TGTGCCAGCAGCCAACAGGGGTGGAGACGATCACCCCTCCACTTT. Its translation: CASSQQGWRRSPLHF.

This sequence joins TRBV6-5 and TRBJ1-2; D uncertain. CDR1 is MNHEY, CDR2 SVGAGI, per germline. The CDR3 runs to 12 residues. Trimming left V 4 bases short and J 6 bases short, with 9 bases between. The CDR3 coding sequence is TGTGCCAGCAGTTCTCCGGGAAATGGCTACACCTTC. Its translation is CASSSPGNGYTF.

The CDR3 sequence: CASGLVQGRSYEQYF. The CDR3 DNA is TGTGCTAGTGGTTTGGTACAGGGACGATCCTACGAGCAGTACTTC. The chain recombines TRBV12-5 with TRBJ2-7; tentatively, D is TRBD1 (6 bases). CDR1 and CDR2 (germline): LGHNT, FRNRAP. This CDR3 region has 15 residues. V lost 0 bases, J lost 1 base, and 10 bases lay in between.

The rearrangement links TRBV7-2 to TRBJ1-5, with D perhaps TRBD1 (5 bases). V lost 2 bases and J lost 5, with 19 bases in between. CDR3 length: 17 amino acids. CDR1 SGHTA and CDR2 FQGNSA come from the germline V gene. CDR3: CASSLLKGNRRDQPQHF. The CDR3 DNA follows: TGTGCCAGCAGCTTATTAAAGGGCAACAGGAGGGATCAGCCCCAGCATTTT.

The J gene is TRBJ2-5, the V gene TRBV6-2 or TRBV6-3, with TRBD2 matching over 12 bases. The V segment lost 5 bases and the J segment 9 bases; nucleotides outside the gene matches: 13. Germline CDR1 is MNHEY and CDR2 is SVGEGT. The CDR3 runs 16 residues. For the CDR3, the DNA is TGTGCCAGCAGTCGCTGGACTAGCGGGGCCCGGGGGTCCCAGTACTTC. Amino acids: CASSRWTSGARGSQYF.

The rearrangement joins TRBV30 to TRBJ1-3; no definite D call. Trimming took off 0 bases at V and 4 bases at J, with 10 bases between the two ends. CDR3 size: 14 residues. The germline CDR1 and CDR2 sequences are GTSNPN and SVGIG (reference sequence). The CDR3 loop reads CAWSVLRSGNTIYF. The DNA of the CDR3 is TGTGCCTGGAGTGTACTCCGGTCCGGAAACACCATATATTTT.

V usage is TRBV2 and J usage is TRBJ1-1; 9 positions agree with TRBD1. The germline V gene encodes CDR1 SNHLY and CDR2 FYNNEI. Trimming took 6 bases from V and 1 from J; bases not matched to a gene: 9. The CDR3 is 16 amino acids. The CDR3 nucleotides are TGTGCCAGCAGGGACGGACCGGGACAGGGGAACACTGAAGCTTTCTTT. It yields the protein CASRDGPGQGNTEAFF. The complete variable domain, with remaining parts taken from reference TRBV2 and TRBJ1-1, reads EPEVTQTPSHQVTQMGQEVILRCVPISNHLYFYWYRQILGQKVEFLVSFYNNEISEKSEIFDDQFSVERPDGSNFTLKIRSTKLEDSAMYFCASRDGPGQGNTEAFFGQGTRLTVV.

The chain has TRBV10-2 and TRBJ2-3; 9 bases line up with TRBD1. V lost 9 bases, J lost 2 bases, and 9 bases stayed unmatched. The germline V gene has CDR1 WSHSY and CDR2 SAAADI. This CDR3 spans 15 amino acids. CDR3 sequence (DNA): TGCGCCAGTTTCAACAGGGGGCTCGACACAGATACGCAGTATTTT. This encodes CASFNRGLDTDTQYF.

The V and J genes are TRBV11-1 and TRBJ2-7; TRBD1 agrees at 8 bases. The V gene's germline CDR1 is SGHAT and CDR2 FQDESV (reference sequence). Unmatched junction bases numbered 2, after V lost 4 bases and J lost 3 bases. The CDR3 covers 13 residues. CDR3 sequence reads: CASSYGQGYEQYF. The CDR3 DNA follows: TGTGCCAGCAGCTATGGACAGGGCTACGAGCAGTACTTC.

The gene calls are TRBV9 and TRBJ2-1, with TRBD1 as a possible D gene (5 bases). The CDR3 contains 15 residues. The germline V gene encodes CDR1 SGDLS and CDR2 YYNGEE. V was clipped by 4 bases and J by 8 bases, with 19 bases between them. As DNA, the CDR3 is TGTGCCAGCAGCAAGGCAGGGTTTTCGGTAGATGAGCAGTTCTTC. Residues: CASSKAGFSVDEQFF.

The J gene is TRBJ1-5, the V gene TRBV7-2; D gene uncertain. This CDR3 is 13 amino acids long. With 0 bases removed from V and 4 bases from J, the gap between germline ends came to 4 bases. From germline, CDR1 is SGHTA and CDR2 FQGNSA. The CDR3 DNA reads as TGTGCCAGCAGCTTAGCCAGTAATCAGCCCCAGCATTTT. This gives the protein CASSLASNQPQHF.

This rearrangement joins TRBV5-8 to TRBJ2-2; D not certain. This CDR3 comprises 14 residues. With 4 bases removed from V and 1 base from J, the gap between germline ends came to 8 bases. The germline CDR1 and CDR2 sequences are SGHTS and YDEGEE. CDR3 in amino acids: CASSPRQNTGELFF. CDR3 DNA: TGTGCCAGCAGCCCCAGACAGAACACCGGGGAGCTGTTTTTT.

The V gene is TRBV27, the J gene TRBJ1-1; D is unclear. From germline, CDR1 is MNHEY and CDR2 SMNVEV (reference sequence). The CDR3 consists of 13 residues. V dropped 3 bases and J dropped 0 bases, with 5 bases sitting between them. This CDR3 reads CASSFLMNTEAFF. The CDR3 bases are TGTGCCAGCAGTTTCCTAATGAACACTGAAGCTTTCTTT.

This chain joins TRBV10-1 and TRBJ2-7; 9 nucleotides match TRBD2. Germline V lookup: CDR1 WNHNN, CDR2 SYGVQD (reference sequence). This CDR3 region has 16 residues. V lost 2 bases, J lost 6 bases, and 11 bases stayed unmatched. The CDR3 DNA reads TGCGCCAGCAGTGAGCTAGGCCTTAGCGGGAGATCCGAGCAGTACTTC. This encodes CASSELGLSGRSEQYF.

This rearrangement joins TRBV6-2 or TRBV6-3 to TRBJ2-7, with a tentative D call TRBD1 (5 bases). Trimming removed 5 bases from V and 4 bases from J, with 9 bases in between. This CDR3 has 12 amino acids. The germline V gene has CDR1 MNHEY and CDR2 SVGEGT. The CDR3 loop is CASSNGHYEQYF. CDR3 nucleotides: TGTGCCAGCAGTAACGGACATTACGAGCAGTACTTC.

The chain recombines TRBV13 with TRBJ1-1; the D gene is possibly TRBD1 (5 bases). The length of the CDR3 is 16 residues. V was trimmed by 1 base and J by 5 bases, leaving 17 bases between them. Germline CDR1 is PRHDT and CDR2 is FYEKMQ (reference sequence). The CDR3, as DNA: TGTGCCAGCAGCTTAGCGACTCTCAGTCGGGGGACTGAAGCTTTCTTT. It yields the protein CASSLATLSRGTEAFF.

The chain links TRBV6-2 or TRBV6-3 to TRBJ2-1; 9 nucleotides match TRBD1. Germline-derived CDR1 and CDR2 are MNHEY and SVGEGT. The CDR3 length is 14 residues. V was pared by 5 bases and J by 7 bases, with 6 bases of the junction left unmatched. For the CDR3, the DNA is TGTGCCAGCAGTACCGCCGGGACAGGGAATGAGCAGTTCTTC. The encoded protein is CASSTAGTGNEQFF.

In its sample, this clone was seen a few times. The chain recombines TRBV7-6 with TRBJ1-5; D unresolved. CDR1 is SGHVS and CDR2 is FNYEAQ in the germline V gene. The CDR3 runs to 13 residues. The V gene lost 5 bases and the J gene lost 0 bases, with 5 bases spanning the gap. CDR3 sequence: CASSVNSNQPQHF. Here the CDR3 DNA reads TGTGCCAGCAGCGTTAATAGCAATCAGCCCCAGCATTTT.

The J gene is TRBJ2-5, the V gene TRBV6-2 or TRBV6-3; perhaps TRBD2 as D (5 bases). Trimming took 2 bases from V and 4 from J, leaving 11 bases between them. CDR1 and CDR2 from the germline V gene are MNHEY and SVGEGT. This CDR3 region has 14 residues. Here the CDR3 DNA reads TGTGCCAGCAGTTACGTTGCTGCGGGAGAGACCCAGTACTTC. Translating it yields CASSYVAAGETQYF.

By share of the sample, this clone is medium-sized. The chain has TRBV11-2 and TRBJ1-2; the D gene is possibly TRBD1 (6 bases). Deletions cut 2 bases from V and 4 bases from J, with 17 bases between. This CDR3 has 16 amino acids. The V gene's germline CDR1 is SGHAT and CDR2 FQNNGV. This chain's CDR3 is CASSLSPDSLIYGYTF. The DNA of the CDR3 is TGTGCCAGCAGCTTATCCCCGGACAGTTTGATCTATGGCTACACCTTC.

CDR3: CASSLGQGKEKLFF. The CDR3 DNA is TGTGCCAGCAGCTTGGGGCAGGGTAAAGAAAAACTGTTTTTT. V is TRBV11-2 and J is TRBJ1-4; D is possibly TRBD1 (5 bases). V gave up 3 bases and J gave up 8 bases, with 13 bases separating them. Germline CDR1 SGHAT, CDR2 FQNNGV. This CDR3 is 14 amino acids long.

This clone was observed once. The rearrangement joins TRBV9 to TRBJ1-1; the match to TRBD1 covers 10 bases. The ends lost 3 bases at V and 4 bases at J; junction bases unmatched: 9. The CDR3 has 16 residues. Germline V gives CDR1 SGDLS, CDR2 YYNGEE. In DNA form, the CDR3 reads TGTGCCAGCAGCGCCGGGGACAGGGGTCGGAGCACTGAAGCTTTCTTT. Protein: CASSAGDRGRSTEAFF.

The rearrangement links TRBV18 to TRBJ2-7; D is possibly TRBD1 (5 bases). V was trimmed by 6 bases and J by 0 bases, leaving 12 bases between them. The CDR3 runs 14 residues. Germline V gives CDR1 KGHSH, CDR2 LQKENI. The CDR3 region is CASSPRASSYEQYF. The CDR3 nucleotides read TGTGCCAGCTCTCCCAGGGCCTCCTCCTACGAGCAGTACTTC.

The chain has TRBV11-3 and TRBJ2-1; 10 bases fit TRBD1. Looked up from germline, CDR1 is SGHNT and CDR2 is YENEEA. The CDR3 has 16 amino acids. The junction had 6 bases not matched to a gene; V was cut back by 5 bases and J by 2 bases. The CDR3 DNA reads TGTGCCAGCAGCCCCGGTGGGACAGGGGCCTACAATGAGCAGTTCTTC. It yields the protein CASSPGGTGAYNEQFF.

The chain joins TRBV6-2 or TRBV6-3 to TRBJ2-1; the match to TRBD2 covers 9 bases. Trimming removed 6 bases from V and 4 bases from J; junction bases left unmatched: 7. CDR1 and CDR2 from the germline V gene are MNHEY and SVGEGT. This CDR3 contains 15 residues. CDR3 residues: CASSLGTSLYNEQFF. The DNA for the CDR3 is TGTGCCAGCAGCCTCGGGACTAGCTTGTACAATGAGCAGTTCTTC.

This chain connects TRBV19 to TRBJ2-1; 8 bases map to TRBD2. Germline assignment: CDR1 LNHDA and CDR2 SQIVND (reference sequence). The CDR3 covers 14 residues. Losses at the gene ends were 3 bases for V and 8 bases for J; bases not matched to a gene: 6. Written as DNA, the CDR3 is TGTGCCAGTAGTATTATCAGCGGGAGAGATGAGCAGTTCTTC. It is translated as CASSIISGRDEQFF.

V is TRBV12-3 or TRBV12-4 and J is TRBJ1-2; D is unclear. The CDR3 runs to 12 residues. Trimming left V 3 bases short and J 8 bases short, with 10 bases between. CDR3 bases: TGTGCCAGCAGTTTCGGAGACGTCGGCTACACCTTC. It specifies CASSFGDVGYTF.